This passage covers 2 T cell receptor beta chains from one sample sequenced in a study of blood T cell repertoires in COVID-19. Method: immunoSEQ multiplex PCR; TCRdb's copy keeps in-frame clones and lacks some. Of 200,000 to 250,000 clones listed, just under 90% are singletons. Material: peripheral blood. The source is a man aged 30 to 45 with COVID-19, enrolled during active disease.

The V call is TRBV2, the J call TRBJ2-6, with D hard to call. From germline, CDR1 is SNHLY and CDR2 FYNNEI. Trimming cost V 6 bases and J 0 bases, with 9 bases left between them. This CDR3 spans 15 amino acids. CDR3 coding DNA: TGTGCCAGCAGGAGACAATCCTCTGGGGCCAACGTCCTGACTTTC. Its protein product is CASRRQSSGANVLTF.

This sequence joins TRBV6-4 and TRBJ2-1; 9 nucleotides agree with TRBD1. V dropped 3 bases and J dropped 3; count of bases not matched to a gene: 9. CDR1 is MRHNA and CDR2 is SNTAGT in the germline V gene. CDR3 length: 17 residues. Here the CDR3 reads CASSEGGQGFDYNEQFF. In DNA, the CDR3 is TGTGCCAGCAGTGAAGGTGGACAGGGGTTTGACTACAATGAGCAGTTCTTC.